The source of this TCR beta chain is a study of tumor-infiltrating lymphocytes in localized non-small cell lung cancer. Study-level findings and limits: TCRbeta sequencing showed higher T cell infiltration in tumors than uninvolved lung.

Turning to this clone: What it binds is unknown.

The method was immunoSEQ multiplex PCR; TCRdb's version includes in-frame clones alone and lacks a portion of them. Of about 5,500 clones listed, about four fifths are singletons. This CDR3 region has 14 residues. Trimming pared 11 bases from V and 2 bases from J, leaving 16 bases between. The germline CDR1 and CDR2 sequences are MNHEY and SVGAGI. Sequences were obtained from lung tumor tissue. The sequence was obtained from a human donor with non-small cell lung cancer. The chain carries TRBV6-5 and TRBJ1-5; D possibly corresponds to TRBD1 (6 bases). CDR3: CAPNGGLGNQPQHF. CDR3 nucleotide sequence: TGTGCCCCGAACGGGGGGCTCGGCAATCAGCCCCAGCATTTT.